The T cell receptor beta chain described here comes from a study of shared clonotypes between healthy human individuals. Naivety among CD8 cells was defined by CD45RO negativity and positive CCR7 selection, thereby excluding terminally differentiated effector memory CD45RA+ cells. With 3 bases clipped from V and 2 bases from J, the junction kept 9 bases outside the gene matches. In germline, CDR1 is SGHRS, CDR2 YFSETQ. The CDR3 is 16 residues long. The table came from immunoSEQ multiplex PCR; TCRdb's copy has only in-frame clones and leaves some out. Of some 2 million clones in the sample, 85% to 95% are singletons; the top ten hold 0.9% to 1.3%.

This TCR was recovered from a man aged 18 to 30 in good health. The sample was naive CD8+ T cells sorted from blood. The genes are TRBV5-1 and TRBJ2-5; 8 nucleotides align to TRBD2. The chain's CDR3 is CASSSPMTSAQETQYF. CDR3 DNA: TGCGCCAGCAGCTCTCCTATGACTAGCGCGCAAGAGACCCAGTACTTC.